The 6 T cell receptor beta chains below were found in one sample sequenced in a study of blood T cell repertoires in COVID-19. The method was immunoSEQ multiplex PCR; TCRdb's version includes in-frame clones alone and lacks a portion of them. The repertoire holds tens of thousands of clones, roughly 89% seen once, with roughly 6.1% in the top ten. The sample comprised peripheral blood. These receptors came from a woman in her forties or fifties with acute or convalescent COVID-19.

This sequence joins TRBV9 and TRBJ1-4, with 7 bases matching TRBD1. The germline V gene has CDR1 SGDLS and CDR2 YYNGEE. V dropped 3 bases and J dropped 5; count of bases not matched to a gene: 16. There are 18 residues in the CDR3. CDR3 sequence reads: CASSARTGSPGENEKLFF. CDR3 sequence (DNA): TGTGCCAGCAGCGCCCGGACAGGCAGTCCCGGGGAGAATGAAAAACTGTTTTTT.

The count of this clone is one. CDR3 sequence: CASSSGTAQAFF. Written as DNA, the CDR3 is TGCGCCAGCAGCTCCGGGACAGCCCAAGCTTTCTTT. The chain couples TRBV5-1 to TRBJ1-1; 7 nucleotides match TRBD1. CDR3 length equals 12 residues. Germline CDR1 SGHRS, CDR2 YFSETQ. The V gene end was trimmed by 3 bases and the J gene end by 9 bases; junction bases not matched to a gene: 5. The whole variable domain, filled in from reference TRBV5-1 and TRBJ1-1, reads KAGVTQTPRYLIKTRGQQVTLSCSPISGHRSVSWYQQTPGQGLQFLFEYFSETQRNKGNFPGRFSGRQFSNSRSEMNVSTLELGDSALYLCASSSGTAQAFFGQGTRLTVV.

In this sample, this clone turned up once. The chain combines TRBV6-6 with TRBJ2-7, with TRBD1 matching over 8 bases. This CDR3 has 14 residues. Per the germline V gene, CDR1 is MNHNY and CDR2 is SVGAGI (reference sequence). With 5 bases clipped from V and 6 bases from J, the junction kept 9 bases outside the gene matches. The CDR3 loop is CASSARTGSPEQYF. Here the CDR3 DNA reads TGTGCCAGCAGTGCGCGGACAGGGTCCCCCGAGCAGTACTTC.

The rearrangement uses TRBV28 and TRBJ1-6; TRBD1 agrees at 9 bases. J lost 7 bases, V lost 7 bases, and 11 bases had no gene match. The CDR3 loop spans 16 amino acids. From germline, CDR1 is MDHEN and CDR2 SYDVKM. In DNA form, the CDR3 reads TGTGCCAGCATGACAGGGGGATCCCCGGGGAATTCACCCCTCCACTTT. Protein sequence: CASMTGGSPGNSPLHF.

Details on this clone: The same CDR3 arises from other DNA sequences in this sample as well. The chain uses TRBV19 and TRBJ1-4; the match to TRBD1 covers 8 bases. The CDR3 extends over 13 amino acids. Germline V gives CDR1 LNHDA, CDR2 SQIVND (reference sequence). V was pared by 3 bases and J by 8 bases, with 2 bases of the junction left unmatched. The CDR3 coding sequence is TGTGCCAGTAGTATCGACAGGGGAGAAAAACTGTTTTTT. Residues: CASSIDRGEKLFF.

This clone is labeled medium-sized. The sample has other DNA sequences that encode this CDR3 too. The V call is TRBV20-1, the J call TRBJ2-7, with a weak D call TRBD1 (5 bases). CDR3 length: 11 residues. V was pared by 6 bases and J by 4 bases, with 10 bases between. CDR1 and CDR2 from the germline V gene are DFQATT and SNEGSKA (reference sequence). CDR3 nucleotides: TGCAGTGCAAGGGGTACTTACGAGCAGTACTTC. Its protein is CSARGTYEQYF.